Listed here are 28 T cell receptor beta chains from one sample, sequenced in a study of shared clonotypes between healthy human individuals. TCRdb's copy holds only in-frame clones and misses some; the assay was immunoSEQ multiplex PCR. The table lists about 820,000 clones, roughly 92% of them singletons. The naive CD8 subset, CD45RO-negative cells positively selected for CCR7, excluded terminally differentiated effector memory CD45RA+ cells. The sequencing sample was made of naive CD8+ T cells sorted from blood. All receptors come from a man under 40 in good health.

This chain uses TRBV2 with TRBJ2-3; 10 bases match TRBD1. The germline V gene encodes CDR1 SNHLY and CDR2 FYNNEI. Losses at the gene ends were 7 bases for V and 3 bases for J; bases not matched to a gene: 4. The CDR3 has 14 residues. This CDR3 is CASTGTGETDTQYF. Written as DNA, the CDR3 is TGTGCCAGCACAGGGACAGGGGAGACAGATACGCAGTATTTT.

The rearrangement links TRBV9 to TRBJ2-5; weak D call: TRBD2 (6 bases). V lost 4 bases and J 2 bases, leaving 18 bases between the germline ends. Germline lookup yields CDR1 SGDLS and CDR2 YYNGEE. The CDR3 runs to 16 residues. The CDR3 reads CASSPRPWEVQETQYF. In DNA form, the CDR3 reads TGTGCCAGCAGCCCCCGACCTTGGGAGGTACAAGAGACCCAGTACTTC.

The rearrangement links TRBV2 to TRBJ2-5; 9 bases map to TRBD2. V trimming: 7 bases; J trimming: 2 bases; junction bases outside the gene matches: 11. In germline, CDR1 is SNHLY, CDR2 FYNNEI. The CDR3 is 16 amino acids. CDR3 in DNA: TGTGCCAGCATGGCGTTGCTAGCGGGATTGCAAGAGACCCAGTACTTC. It codes for CASMALLAGLQETQYF.

Concerning this clone itself: The same CDR3 also results from other DNA sequences found in this sample. V usage is TRBV29-1 and J usage is TRBJ2-7; no definite D call. The germline CDR1 and CDR2 sequences are SQVTM and ANQGSEA. V lost 6 bases and J 3 bases, leaving 6 bases between the germline ends. The CDR3 loop spans 10 amino acids. The CDR3 coding sequence is TGCAGCGTCGCCGACTACGAGCAGTACTTC. It translates to CSVADYEQYF.

This clone was seen a single time. The DNA for the CDR3 is TGCGCCAGCAGGTTGAGCGGAGGGCCAGGAGATACGCAGTATTTT. Its protein product is CASRLSGGPGDTQYF. The V gene is TRBV10-2, the J gene TRBJ2-3, with a tentative D call TRBD2 (6 bases). CDR1 is WSHSY, CDR2 SAAADI, per germline. The V and J ends lost 6 bases and 5 bases respectively, with 18 bases between them. The CDR3 covers 15 residues.

This chain links TRBV6-1 with TRBJ2-7, with unresolved D. Per germline, CDR1 MNHNS and CDR2 SASEGT. This CDR3 comprises 14 residues. Trimming removed 5 bases from V and 2 bases from J, with 13 bases in between. CDR3 region: CASSPWSSTYEQYF. Written as DNA, the CDR3 is TGTGCCAGCAGTCCTTGGTCCAGCACCTACGAGCAGTACTTC.

This chain links TRBV5-4 with TRBJ1-5; D ambiguous. The CDR3 extends over 12 amino acids. The ends were cut back, 5 bases at V and 6 bases at J, with 9 bases in the middle. Germline CDR1 reads SGHNT; CDR2 reads YYREEE (reference sequence). This CDR3 reads CASSTEGQPQHF. CDR3 DNA sequence: TGTGCCAGCAGTACCGAAGGTCAGCCCCAGCATTTT.

J is TRBJ2-1 and V is TRBV7-9, with 7 bases aligning to TRBD2. This CDR3 is 15 amino acids long. Germline lookup yields CDR1 SEHNR and CDR2 FQNEAQ (reference sequence). The V and J ends lost 7 bases and 6 bases, in that order; junction bases with no gene match: 12. This CDR3 is CASTPSGGSRNEQFF. The CDR3 DNA is TGTGCCAGCACCCCCTCCGGGGGGTCCCGCAATGAGCAGTTCTTC.

The chain has TRBV7-6 and TRBJ1-2; perhaps TRBD1 as D (5 bases). Trimming cost V 1 base and J 2 bases, with 14 bases left between them. This CDR3 contains 16 residues. Germline CDR1 and CDR2: SGHVS and FNYEAQ. DNA for the CDR3: TGTGCCAGCAGCTTAGTCACAGGACATCCGAACTATGGCTACACCTTC. This sequence encodes CASSLVTGHPNYGYTF.

Of note for this clone: The sample has other DNA sequences that encode this CDR3 too. The genes are TRBV5-6 and TRBJ2-7; D gene ambiguous. Germline lookup yields CDR1 SGHDT and CDR2 YYEEEE. Trimming left V 0 bases short and J 3 bases short, with 7 bases between. The CDR3 is 13 residues long. The CDR3 DNA reads TGTGCCAGCAGCTTGGGTTCTGGCTACGAGCAGTACTTC. Encoded protein: CASSLGSGYEQYF.

The gene calls are TRBV6-5 and TRBJ1-1, with D unresolved. The CDR3 extends over 14 amino acids. Germline assignment: CDR1 MNHEY and CDR2 SVGAGI. Deletions cut 5 bases from V and 4 bases from J, with 14 bases between. CDR3 region: CASSTHVGGTEAFF. CDR3 nucleotide sequence: TGTGCCAGCAGTACCCACGTAGGAGGCACTGAAGCTTTCTTT.

The table lists this clone with a few counts. This sequence joins TRBV2 and TRBJ2-1; D perhaps matches TRBD1 (6 bases). CDR3 size: 12 residues. From germline, CDR1 is SNHLY and CDR2 FYNNEI. V dropped 9 bases and J dropped 10 bases, with 16 bases sitting between them. Here the CDR3 reads CARRWVTGEQFF. The CDR3 DNA follows: TGTGCCAGGAGGTGGGTTACAGGGGAGCAGTTCTTC. The entire variable domain, with the rest obtained from reference TRBV2 and TRBJ2-1, is as follows: EPEVTQTPSHQVTQMGQEVILRCVPISNHLYFYWYRQILGQKVEFLVSFYNNEISEKSEIFDDQFSVERPDGSNFTLKIRSTKLEDSAMYFCARRWVTGEQFFGPGTRLTVL.

V gene TRBV21-1 combines with J gene TRBJ2-7; the table's TRBD1 call for D was not verified on the DNA. TRBV21-1 is a known pseudogene. The CDR3 length is 17 residues. DNA of the CDR3: TGTGCCAGCAGCCCAGCCCCGTGGACAGGCCAAGCCTACGAGCAGTACTTC. This codes for CASSPAPWTGQAYEQYF.

V is TRBV4-1 and J is TRBJ2-1, with 11 positions matching TRBD1. J was trimmed by 7 bases and V by 3 bases; bases with no gene match: 8. The germline V gene has CDR1 MGHRA and CDR2 YSYEKL. The CDR3 contains 16 residues. The CDR3 is CASSHNWDRGINEQFF. DNA for the CDR3: TGCGCCAGCAGCCATAATTGGGACAGGGGGATAAATGAGCAGTTCTTC.

The chain is built from TRBV27 and TRBJ2-7, with TRBD2 matching over 10 bases. Germline V gene lookup returns CDR1 MNHEY and CDR2 SMNVEV (reference sequence). The V and J ends lost 0 bases and 6 bases, in that order; junction bases with no gene match: 5. This CDR3 is built from 15 residues. The CDR3: CASSLSGLASLEQYF. CDR3 sequence (DNA): TGTGCCAGCAGTTTATCGGGACTAGCGTCTCTCGAGCAGTACTTC.

The chain carries TRBV7-2 and TRBJ2-1; tentative D call: TRBD1 (6 bases). V was shortened by 5 bases and J by 4 bases, with 21 bases between the two germline ends. Germline V lookup: CDR1 SGHTA, CDR2 FQGNSA. The CDR3 is made up of 17 amino acids. Here the CDR3 reads CASSPLLWGRQYNEQFF. The DNA for the CDR3 is TGTGCCAGCAGCCCCCTCTTGTGGGGGCGACAATACAATGAGCAGTTCTTC.

This clone was seen a single time. The rearrangement uses TRBV2 and TRBJ2-2; D call uncertain. This CDR3 contains 17 residues. Trimming cost V 3 bases and J 2 bases, with 16 bases left between them. From germline, CDR1 is SNHLY and CDR2 FYNNEI. The DNA for the CDR3 is TGTGCCAGCAGTGATAGCACAGACTCTTTCAACACCGGGGAGCTGTTTTTT. It is translated as CASSDSTDSFNTGELFF.

The chain employs TRBV29-1 and TRBJ2-1; D is uncertain. The CDR3 sequence is 13 residues long. Germline lookup yields CDR1 SQVTM and CDR2 ANQGSEA. Trimming stripped 2 bases from V and 5 bases from J, with 10 bases between. For the CDR3, the DNA is TGCAGCGTTGAAATTGGCCAGAACAATGAGCAGTTCTTC. This gives the protein CSVEIGQNNEQFF.

The V call is TRBV27, the J call TRBJ2-1, with D perhaps matching TRBD2 (5 bases). Between the trimmed V and J ends, which lost 6 bases and 0 bases, there was a span of 6 bases. Germline assignment: CDR1 MNHEY and CDR2 SMNVEV (reference sequence). The CDR3 has 13 residues. DNA of the CDR3: TGTGCCAGCAGAGCGGACTCCTACAATGAGCAGTTCTTC. It specifies CASRADSYNEQFF.

This rearrangement joins TRBV12-5 to TRBJ2-2; D remains ambiguous. CDR1 and CDR2 from the germline V gene are LGHNT and FRNRAP. CDR3 length: 14 residues. Trimming took 4 bases from V and 3 from J, leaving 9 bases between them. The CDR3 is CASGSGRYTGELFF. CDR3 in DNA: TGTGCTAGTGGTTCTGGACGCTACACCGGGGAGCTGTTTTTT.

The chain has TRBV5-4 and TRBJ1-5, with D tentatively TRBD1 (5 bases). Trimming stripped 2 bases from V and 7 bases from J, with 7 bases between. There are 12 residues in the CDR3. Germline V gene lookup returns CDR1 SGHNT and CDR2 YYREEE (reference sequence). CDR3 protein: CASSFGDQPQHF. CDR3 nucleotides: TGTGCCAGCAGCTTTGGGGACCAGCCCCAGCATTTT.

A note on this clone: In the same sample, other DNA sequences code for this CDR3. V gene TRBV7-3 combines with J gene TRBJ2-1, with 13 bases identical to TRBD2. Germline CDR1 is SGHTA and CDR2 is FQGTGA. After removal of 4 bases from V and 4 bases from J, the junction contained 1 base not matched to a gene. This CDR3 region has 15 residues. The CDR3 nucleotides read TGTGCCAGCAGCTCGGGACTAGCGGGGTACAATGAGCAGTTCTTC. Its translation is CASSSGLAGYNEQFF.

V is TRBV13 and J is TRBJ1-5; D unclear. The V end was cut by 5 bases, the J end by 6 bases, with 11 bases between. Germline CDR1 PRHDT, CDR2 FYEKMQ (reference sequence). The CDR3 contains 13 residues. In DNA form, the CDR3 reads TGTGCCAGCAGCCCTAAGTCGGGTCAGCCCCAGCATTTT. This sequence encodes CASSPKSGQPQHF.

CDR3 in amino acids: CASSFLGGRGNGYTF. In DNA, the CDR3 is TGTGCCAGCAGCTTTCTGGGCGGGAGGGGGAATGGCTACACCTTC. The chain joins TRBV7-8 to TRBJ1-2; D is possibly TRBD1 (6 bases). Germline CDR1 reads SGHVS; CDR2 reads FQNEAQ. The CDR3 extends over 15 amino acids. V gave up 3 bases and J gave up 6 bases, with 17 bases separating them.

Only one count was recorded for this clone. The chain uses TRBV7-9 and TRBJ1-1, with 7 bases aligning to TRBD1. Per the germline V gene, CDR1 is SEHNR and CDR2 is FQNEAQ (reference sequence). V dropped 4 bases and J dropped 2; count of bases not matched to a gene: 13. The CDR3 has 17 residues. The CDR3 coding sequence is TGTGCCAGCAGCTCGGGACAGAGAATTATTCCCAACACTGAAGCTTTCTTT. Translating it yields CASSSGQRIIPNTEAFF.

V gene TRBV5-1 combines with J gene TRBJ2-2, with D perhaps TRBD1 or TRBD2 (5 bases each). The length of the CDR3 is 16 residues. Trimming removed 3 bases at V and 6 bases at J, with 18 bases between. Germline lookup yields CDR1 SGHRS and CDR2 YFSETQ. The CDR3 region has the DNA TGCGCCAGCAGCTCTGCTCGGCAGGGAGACCCCGGGGAGCTGTTTTTT. Protein: CASSSARQGDPGELFF.

The chain has TRBV5-4 and TRBJ1-1; possible D gene TRBD1, 5 bases. V was shortened by 2 bases and J by 1 base, with 9 bases between the two germline ends. CDR1 and CDR2 from the germline V gene are SGHNT and YYREEE (reference sequence). This CDR3 spans 14 amino acids. CDR3 amino acids: CASSFQDRNTEAFF. CDR3 DNA sequence: TGTGCCAGCAGCTTTCAAGACAGGAACACTGAAGCTTTCTTT.

This clone was counted a single time. The V call is TRBV4-2, the J call TRBJ1-3; D is ambiguous. Germline CDR1 reads LGHNA; CDR2 reads YNFKEQ. This CDR3 comprises 14 residues. V shed 4 bases and J shed 3 bases, with 10 bases lying between them. The CDR3 DNA reads TGTGCCAGCAGCCTCGTGACTGATGGAAACACCATATATTTT. This codes for CASSLVTDGNTIYF.